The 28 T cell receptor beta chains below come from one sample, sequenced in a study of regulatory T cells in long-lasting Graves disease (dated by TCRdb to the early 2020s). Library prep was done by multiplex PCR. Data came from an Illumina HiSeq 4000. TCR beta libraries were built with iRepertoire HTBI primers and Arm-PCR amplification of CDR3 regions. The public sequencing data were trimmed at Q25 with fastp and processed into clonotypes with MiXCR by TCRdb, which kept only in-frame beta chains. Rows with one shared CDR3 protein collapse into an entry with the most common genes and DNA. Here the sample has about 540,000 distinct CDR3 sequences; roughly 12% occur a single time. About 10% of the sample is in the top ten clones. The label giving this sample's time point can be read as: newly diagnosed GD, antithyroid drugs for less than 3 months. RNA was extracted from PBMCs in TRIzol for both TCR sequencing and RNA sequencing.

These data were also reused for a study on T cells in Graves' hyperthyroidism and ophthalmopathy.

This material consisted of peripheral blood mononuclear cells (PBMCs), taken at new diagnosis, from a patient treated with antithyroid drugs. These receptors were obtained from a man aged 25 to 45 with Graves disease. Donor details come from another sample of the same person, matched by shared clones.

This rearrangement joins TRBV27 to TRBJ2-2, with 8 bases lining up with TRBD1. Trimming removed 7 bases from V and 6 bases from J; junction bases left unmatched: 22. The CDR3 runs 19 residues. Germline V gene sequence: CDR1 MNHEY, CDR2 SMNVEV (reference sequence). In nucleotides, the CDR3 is TGTGCCAGCAAAACCCTTCTACCAGGGGGCTTGTTCCCGGCCGGGGAGCTGTTTTTT. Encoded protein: CASKTLLPGGLFPAGELFF.

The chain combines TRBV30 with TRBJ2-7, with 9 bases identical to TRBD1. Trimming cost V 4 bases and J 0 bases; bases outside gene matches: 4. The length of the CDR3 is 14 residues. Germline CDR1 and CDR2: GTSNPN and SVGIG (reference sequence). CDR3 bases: TGTGCCTGGACTGAACAGGGGGCCTCCTACGAGCAGTACTTC. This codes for CAWTEQGASYEQYF.

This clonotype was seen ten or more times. CDR3: CASTPQGAKTTQYF. For the CDR3, the DNA is TGTGCCAGCACCCCCCAGGGGGCGAAGACGACCCAGTACTTC. The chain employs TRBV2 and TRBJ2-5, with 8 positions matching TRBD1. Losses at the gene ends were 7 bases for V and 7 bases for J; bases not matched to a gene: 11. CDR1 and CDR2 (germline): SNHLY, FYNNEI. CDR3 size: 14 residues.

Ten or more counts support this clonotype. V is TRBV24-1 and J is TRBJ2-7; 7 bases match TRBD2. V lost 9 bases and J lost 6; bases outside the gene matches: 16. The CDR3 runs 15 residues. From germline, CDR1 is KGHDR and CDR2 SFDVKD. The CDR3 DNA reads TGTGCCACCCAGCGGGGCCGGGGCGCTTCGAGCGAGCAGTACTTC. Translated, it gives CATQRGRGASSEQYF.

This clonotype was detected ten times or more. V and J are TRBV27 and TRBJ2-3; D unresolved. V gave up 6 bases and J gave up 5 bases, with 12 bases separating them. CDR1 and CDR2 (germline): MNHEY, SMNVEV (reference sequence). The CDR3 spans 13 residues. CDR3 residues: CASSPGPVDTQYF. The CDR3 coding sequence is TGTGCCAGCAGCCCGGGCCCCGTAGATACGCAGTATTTT.

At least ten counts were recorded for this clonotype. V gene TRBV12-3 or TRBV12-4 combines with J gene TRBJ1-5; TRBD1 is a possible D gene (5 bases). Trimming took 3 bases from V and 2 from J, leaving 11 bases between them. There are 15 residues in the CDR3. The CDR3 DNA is TGTGCCAGCAGTTTGGGCAGGGTTGGCAATCAGCCCCAGCATTTT. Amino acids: CASSLGRVGNQPQHF.

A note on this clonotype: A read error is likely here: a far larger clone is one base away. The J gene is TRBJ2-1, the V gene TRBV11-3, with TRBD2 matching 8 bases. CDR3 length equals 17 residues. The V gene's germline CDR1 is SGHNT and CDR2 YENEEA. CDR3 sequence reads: CAGSLDRAGVIYNEQFF. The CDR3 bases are TGTGCCGGCAGCTTAGATAGAGCGGGAGTCATTTACAATGAGCAGTTCTTC. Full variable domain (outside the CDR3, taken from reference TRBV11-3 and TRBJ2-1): EAGVVQSPRYKIIEKKQPVAFWCNPISGHNTLYWYLQNLGQGPELLIRYENEEAVDDSQLPKDRFSAERLKGVDSTLKIQPAELGDSAVYLCAGSLDRAGVIYNEQFFGPGTRLTVL.

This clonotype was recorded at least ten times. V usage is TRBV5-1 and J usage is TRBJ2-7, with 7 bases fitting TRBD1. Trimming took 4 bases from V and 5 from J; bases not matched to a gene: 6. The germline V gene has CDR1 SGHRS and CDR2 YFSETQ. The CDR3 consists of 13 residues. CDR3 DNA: TGCGCCAGCAGCCTACAGGGGTCCCACGAGCAGTACTTC. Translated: CASSLQGSHEQYF.

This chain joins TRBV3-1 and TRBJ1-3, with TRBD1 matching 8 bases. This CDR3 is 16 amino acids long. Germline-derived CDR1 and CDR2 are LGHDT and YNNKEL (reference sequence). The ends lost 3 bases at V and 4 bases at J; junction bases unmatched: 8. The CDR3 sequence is CASSQNHRTGGNTIYF. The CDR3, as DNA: TGTGCCAGCAGCCAGAACCATCGGACAGGGGGAAACACCATATATTTT.

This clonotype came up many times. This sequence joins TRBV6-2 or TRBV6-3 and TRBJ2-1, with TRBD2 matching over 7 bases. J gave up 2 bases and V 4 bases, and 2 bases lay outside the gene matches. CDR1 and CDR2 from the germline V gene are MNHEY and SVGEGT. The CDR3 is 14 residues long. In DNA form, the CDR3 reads TGTGCCAGCAGTTCTAGCGGCGCCTACAATGAGCAGTTCTTC. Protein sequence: CASSSSGAYNEQFF.

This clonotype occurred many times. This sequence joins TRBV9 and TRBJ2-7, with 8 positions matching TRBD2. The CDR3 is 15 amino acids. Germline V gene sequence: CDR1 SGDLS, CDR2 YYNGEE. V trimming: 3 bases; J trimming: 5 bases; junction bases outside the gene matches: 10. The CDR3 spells CASSEGGAGANEQYF. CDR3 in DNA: TGTGCCAGCAGCGAGGGGGGAGCGGGAGCGAACGAGCAGTACTTC.

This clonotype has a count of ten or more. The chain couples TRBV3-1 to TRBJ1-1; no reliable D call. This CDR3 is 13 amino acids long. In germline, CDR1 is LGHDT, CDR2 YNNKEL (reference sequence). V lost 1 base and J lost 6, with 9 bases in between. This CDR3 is CASSQGVVSEAFF. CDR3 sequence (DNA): TGTGCCAGCAGCCAAGGCGTCGTGTCTGAAGCTTTCTTT.

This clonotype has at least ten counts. The CDR3 nucleotides are TGCAGTGCGCTTAGCGGGCTGGGTTTCTACGAGCAGTACTTC. It specifies CSALSGLGFYEQYF. The chain combines TRBV20-1 with TRBJ2-7; 7 bases fit TRBD2. From germline, CDR1 is DFQATT and CDR2 SNEGSKA (reference sequence). This CDR3 is built from 14 residues. With 6 bases clipped from V and 3 bases from J, the junction kept 11 bases outside the gene matches.

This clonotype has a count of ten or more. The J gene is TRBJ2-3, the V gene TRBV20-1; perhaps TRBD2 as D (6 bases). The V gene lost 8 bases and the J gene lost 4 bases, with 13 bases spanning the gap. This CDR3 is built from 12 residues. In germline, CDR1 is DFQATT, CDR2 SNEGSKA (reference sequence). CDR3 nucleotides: TGCAGTTCCGGGACTTTCGCAGATACGCAGTATTTT. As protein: CSSGTFADTQYF.

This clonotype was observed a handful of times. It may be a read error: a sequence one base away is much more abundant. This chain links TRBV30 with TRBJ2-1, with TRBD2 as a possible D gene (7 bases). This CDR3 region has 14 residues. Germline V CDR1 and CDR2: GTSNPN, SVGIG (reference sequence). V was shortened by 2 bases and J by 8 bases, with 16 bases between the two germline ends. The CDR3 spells CAWSPWLGGDEQFF. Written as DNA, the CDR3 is TGTGCCTGGAGTCCGTGGCTAGGGGGGGATGAGCAGTTCTTC.

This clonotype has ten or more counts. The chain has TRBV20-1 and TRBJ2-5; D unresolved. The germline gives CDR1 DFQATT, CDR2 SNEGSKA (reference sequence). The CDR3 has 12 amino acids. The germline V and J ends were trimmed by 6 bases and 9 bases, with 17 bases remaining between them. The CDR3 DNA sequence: TGCAGTGCGGAGCCCGACCGACAAGCCCAGTACTTC. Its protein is CSAEPDRQAQYF.

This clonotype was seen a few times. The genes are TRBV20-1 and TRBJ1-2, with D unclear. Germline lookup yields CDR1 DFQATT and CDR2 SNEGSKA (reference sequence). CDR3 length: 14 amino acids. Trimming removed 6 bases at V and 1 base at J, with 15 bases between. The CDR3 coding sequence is TGCAGTGCCACGGGATCGAGCGATAACTATGGCTACACCTTC. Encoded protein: CSATGSSDNYGYTF.

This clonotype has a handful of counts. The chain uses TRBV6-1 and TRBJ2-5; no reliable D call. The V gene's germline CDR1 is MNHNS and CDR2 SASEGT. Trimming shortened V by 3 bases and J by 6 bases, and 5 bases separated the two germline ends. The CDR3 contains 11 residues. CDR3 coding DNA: TGTGCCAGCAGTGATACAAAGACCCAGTACTTC. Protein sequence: CASSDTKTQYF.

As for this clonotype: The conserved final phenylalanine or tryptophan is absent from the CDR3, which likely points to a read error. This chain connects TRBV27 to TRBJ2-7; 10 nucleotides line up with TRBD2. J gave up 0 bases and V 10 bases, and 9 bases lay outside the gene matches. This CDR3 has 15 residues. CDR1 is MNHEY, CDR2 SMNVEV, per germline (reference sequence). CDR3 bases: TGTGCCAACAGACTAGCGGGTGGGAGCTCCTACGAGCAGTACTCC. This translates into CANRLAGGSSYEQYS.

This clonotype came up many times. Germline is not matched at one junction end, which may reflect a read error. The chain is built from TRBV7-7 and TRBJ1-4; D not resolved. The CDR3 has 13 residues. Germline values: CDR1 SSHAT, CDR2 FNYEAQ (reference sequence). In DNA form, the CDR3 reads TGTGCTAGCAGCTTGTCCGAGACTGAAAAACTGTTTTTT. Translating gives CASSLSETEKLFF.

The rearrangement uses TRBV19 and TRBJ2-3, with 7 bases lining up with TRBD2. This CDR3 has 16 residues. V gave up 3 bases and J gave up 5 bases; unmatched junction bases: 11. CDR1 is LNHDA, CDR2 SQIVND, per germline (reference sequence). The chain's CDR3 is CASSIWGGVAQDTQYF. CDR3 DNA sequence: TGTGCCAGTAGTATTTGGGGGGGAGTGGCGCAAGATACGCAGTATTTT.

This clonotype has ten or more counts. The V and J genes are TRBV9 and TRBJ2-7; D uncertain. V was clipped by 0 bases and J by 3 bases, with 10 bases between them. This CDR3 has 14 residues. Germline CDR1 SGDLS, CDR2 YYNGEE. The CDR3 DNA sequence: TGTGCCAGCAGCGTAGCTCACGTCGGCTACGAGCAGTACTTC. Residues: CASSVAHVGYEQYF.

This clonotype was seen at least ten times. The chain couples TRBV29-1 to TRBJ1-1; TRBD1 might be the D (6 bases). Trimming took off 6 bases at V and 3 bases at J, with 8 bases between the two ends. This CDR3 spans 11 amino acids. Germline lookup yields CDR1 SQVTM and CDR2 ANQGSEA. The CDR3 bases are TGCAGCGTGGAGGGGGACACTGAAGCTTTCTTT. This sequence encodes CSVEGDTEAFF.

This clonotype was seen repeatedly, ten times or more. The CDR3 coding sequence is TGTGCCAGCAGCGGGGGAGGGGAGACCCAGTACTTC. Translating gives CASSGGGETQYF. This rearrangement joins TRBV5-8 to TRBJ2-5; the match to TRBD2 covers 7 bases. Losses at the gene ends were 4 bases for V and 5 bases for J; bases not matched to a gene: 2. The CDR3 is made up of 12 amino acids. CDR1 and CDR2 (germline): SGHTS, YDEGEE. Complete variable domain (other parts from reference TRBV5-8 and TRBJ2-5): EAGVTQSPTHLIKTRGQQATLRCSPISGHTSVYWYQQALGLGLQFLLWYDEGEERNRGNFPPRFSGRQFPNYSSELNVNALELEDSALYLCASSGGGETQYFGPGTRLLVL.

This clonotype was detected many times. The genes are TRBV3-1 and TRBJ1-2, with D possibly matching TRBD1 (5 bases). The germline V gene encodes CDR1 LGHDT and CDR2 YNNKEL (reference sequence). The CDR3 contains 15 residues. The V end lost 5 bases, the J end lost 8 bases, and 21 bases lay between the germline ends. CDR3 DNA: TGTGCCAGCAGCACACCCGGGACGGGCCCCGGGGGCTACACCTTC. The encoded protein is CASSTPGTGPGGYTF. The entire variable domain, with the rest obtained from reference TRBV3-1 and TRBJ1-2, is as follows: DTAVSQTPKYLVTQMGNDKSIKCEQNLGHDTMYWYKQDSKKFLKIMFSYNNKELIINETVPNRFSPKSPDKAHLNLHINSLELGDSAVYFCASSTPGTGPGGYTFGSGTRLTVV.

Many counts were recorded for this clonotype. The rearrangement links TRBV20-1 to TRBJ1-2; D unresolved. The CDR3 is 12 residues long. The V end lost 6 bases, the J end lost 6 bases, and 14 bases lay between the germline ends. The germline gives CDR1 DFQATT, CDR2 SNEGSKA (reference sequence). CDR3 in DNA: TGCAGTGCCAGGTGGAGCCTGGATGGCTACACCTTC. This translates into CSARWSLDGYTF.

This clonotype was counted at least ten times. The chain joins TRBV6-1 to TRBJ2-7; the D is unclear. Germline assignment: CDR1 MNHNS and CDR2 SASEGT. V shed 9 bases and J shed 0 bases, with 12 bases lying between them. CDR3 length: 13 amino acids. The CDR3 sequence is CASPGLSSYEQYF. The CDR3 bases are TGTGCCAGTCCGGGCCTTAGCTCCTACGAGCAGTACTTC.

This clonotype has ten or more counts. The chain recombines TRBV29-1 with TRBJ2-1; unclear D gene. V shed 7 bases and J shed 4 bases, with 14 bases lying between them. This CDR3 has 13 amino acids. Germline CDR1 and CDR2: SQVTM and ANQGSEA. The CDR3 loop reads CSAQITEYNEQFF. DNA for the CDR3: TGCAGCGCCCAGATCACAGAATACAATGAGCAGTTCTTC.